This T cell receptor beta chain was sequenced for a study of T cell responses to AZD1222 COVID-19 vaccine. Points from the study as a whole: Spike-specific TCR depth and breadth grew after two AZD1222 doses. Close to half of all spike-specific TCRs reportedly target regions of the variants that are unmutated. Repertoires were obtained only post-peak T cell response.

The V gene end was trimmed by 3 bases and the J gene end by 0 bases; junction bases not matched to a gene: 6. The germline V gene has CDR1 SGHTS and CDR2 YDEGEE. CDR3 length: 17 amino acids. Turning to this clone: What it binds is unknown.

Assay used: immunoSEQ multiplex PCR; TCRdb lists only in-frame clones, some missing. The sample holds some 150,000 clones, around 88% seen once. This chain uses TRBV5-8 with TRBJ2-6; TRBD1 agrees at 7 bases. Sequenced here: peripheral blood, sampled on day 0 of AZD1222 vaccination. The sequence was collected from an adult in good health. The CDR3: CASSYGTAVSGANVLTF. CDR3 DNA sequence: TGTGCCAGCAGCTATGGGACAGCCGTCTCTGGGGCCAACGTCCTGACTTTC.